A selection of T cell receptor beta chains follows, all from one sample in a study of long-term antiretroviral therapy in people with HIV. Method: immunoSEQ multiplex PCR; TCRdb's copy keeps in-frame clones and lacks some. The sample lists approximately 11,000 clones; around 89% were seen once. Sequencing used unsorted PBMCs, obtained 0.2 years before starting antiretroviral therapy. Receptors were obtained from a woman in her forties with HIV. Both conserved end residues are part of each CDR3. The D gene is left open where the match is weak. Size is stated for part of the rows, as once, few or many counts, or as a class when the clone is expanded.

j_call v_call clone_size d_call cdr3_nt cdr3_aa
TRBJ1-1 TRBV7-9 medium-sized NA TGTGCCAGCAGCCCGGGAGGAAGCGTCACTGAAGCTTTCTTT CASSPGGSVTEAFF
TRBJ1-1 TRBV7-9 NA NA TGTGCCAGCAGCTTGGATTTAGATGTAGGAGATGAAGCTTTCTTT CASSLDLDVGDEAFF
TRBJ2-7 TRBV19 few TRBD2 TGTGCCAGTACTACTAGCGGGGGGCCAACCTACGAGCAGTACTTC CASTTSGGPTYEQYF
TRBJ1-5 TRBV27 NA NA TGTGCCAGCAGTTTTAGGCGGAGCAATCAGCCCCAGCATTTT CASSFRRSNQPQHF
TRBJ1-4 TRBV6-1 NA TRBD1 TGTGCCAGCAGTGGTTTTTGGACAGGGAGTGAAAAACTGTTTTTT CASSGFWTGSEKLFF
TRBJ2-3 TRBV7-2 NA TRBD2 TGTGCCAGCAGCTTGACTAGCTTTAGCACAGATACGCAGTATTTT CASSLTSFSTDTQYF
TRBJ2-5 TRBV5-4 NA NA TGTGCCAGCAGCTTGGAGCAGGCGGAGGAGACCCAGTACTTC CASSLEQAEETQYF
TRBJ2-7 TRBV29-1 NA TRBD1 TGCAGCGTAGGGACAGGGGCGGTCGAGCAGTACTTC CSVGTGAVEQYF
TRBJ2-4 TRBV2 NA NA TGTGCCAGTTCTTCTGGGCAGGGGGGCTCCGCCAAAAACATTCAGTACTTC CASSSGQGGSAKNIQYF
TRBJ1-6 TRBV7-2 NA NA TGTGCCAGCAGCTTAGCGAGGCATTCACCCCTCCACTTT CASSLARHSPLHF
TRBJ1-2 TRBV14 NA NA TGTGCCAGCAGCCAAACCACCCACAGGGATACGCCGGCTGATGGCTACACCTTC CASSQTTHRDTPADGYTF
TRBJ1-1 TRBV7-9 NA NA TGTGCCAGCAGCTTAGCGCCCGGAGGGGGGGGGAACACTGAAGCTTTCTTT CASSLAPGGGGNTEAFF
TRBJ1-6 TRBV7-9 NA TRBD1 TGTGCCAGCAGCCTGGGGACAGGGTCACCCCTCCACTTT CASSLGTGSPLHF
TRBJ2-3 TRBV6-5 NA TRBD1 TGTGCCAGCAGTTTCGGACAGGGGGCTGGCACAGATACGCAGTATTTT CASSFGQGAGTDTQYF
TRBJ2-3 TRBV18 NA TRBD1 TGTGCCAGCTCACCGGACAGGATTAGCACAGATACGCAGTATTTT CASSPDRISTDTQYF
TRBJ1-2 TRBV9 NA TRBD1 TGTGCCAGCAGCGTAGAGACAGGGTACTATGGCTACACCTTC CASSVETGYYGYTF
TRBJ2-7 TRBV6-5 NA TRBD2 TGTGCCAGCAGTTACTTTGCGGGGGGGCGATACGAGCAGTACTTC CASSYFAGGRYEQYF
TRBJ1-3 TRBV19 NA NA TGTGCCAGTAGCGGGAGCTCTGGAAACACCATATATTTT CASSGSSGNTIYF
TRBJ2-5 TRBV4-1 NA TRBD1 TGCGCCAGCAGCCAAGGGACAGGGAGAAAAGAGACCCAGTACTTC CASSQGTGRKETQYF
TRBJ1-3 TRBV19 NA TRBD1 TGTGCCAGCAGGGACAGGGGCTCCGGAAACACCATATATTTT CASRDRGSGNTIYF
TRBJ2-2 TRBV4-1 NA NA TGCGCCAGCAGCCAAGAGTCGCGGGGAGCGAACACCGGGGAGCTGTTTTTT CASSQESRGANTGELFF
TRBJ2-5 TRBV30 once NA TGTGCCTGGAGTCGACAGCAAGAGACCCAGTACTTC CAWSRQQETQYF
TRBJ1-1 TRBV5-8 NA NA TGTGCCAGCAGCTTGGGAACATACTTGGTGAACACTGAAGCTTTCTTT CASSLGTYLVNTEAFF
TRBJ1-2 TRBV5-1 NA NA TGCGCCAGCAGCTTGTCGGCGGGTACCCATGGCTACACCTTC CASSLSAGTHGYTF
TRBJ1-6 TRBV7-9 NA NA TGTGCCAGCAGCTCAGGGGCAGCATCAAGTTCACCCCTCCACTTT CASSSGAASSSPLHF
TRBJ1-3 TRBV5-5 NA TRBD1 TGTGCCAGCAGCTTGGGGGACAGCTCTGGAAACACCATATATTTT CASSLGDSSGNTIYF
TRBJ1-2 TRBV7-2 NA TRBD1 TGTGCCAGCAGCTTACCCGGAGGGACAGGGGACGCGTTAAACTATGGCTACACCTTC CASSLPGGTGDALNYGYTF
TRBJ1-5 TRBV4-3 NA NA TGCGCCAGCAGCCAAGAGAGGGCCGACAATCAGCCCCAGCATTTT CASSQERADNQPQHF
TRBJ2-7 TRBV6-5 NA NA TGTGCCAGCAGTTACTCGCGCAGGGACGAGCAGTACTTC CASSYSRRDEQYF
TRBJ2-3 TRBV4-1 once NA TGCGCCAGCGTCGAGGGGGGGCGGGGGACGCAGTATTTT CASVEGGRGTQYF
TRBJ2-3 TRBV5-1 NA NA TGCGCCAGCAGCTTGGCTCCCACGGGGCGCACAGATACGCAGTATTTT CASSLAPTGRTDTQYF
TRBJ2-7 TRBV2 NA NA TGTGCCAGCAGTCCCTCGGGGGCGCGTAACGAGCAGTACTTC CASSPSGARNEQYF
TRBJ2-5 TRBV5-1 once NA TGCGCCAGCAGCTTGTTCCTGGCAAACCAAGAGACCCAGTACTTC CASSLFLANQETQYF
TRBJ1-3 TRBV5-1 NA TRBD1 TGCGCCAGCAGCTCACAACCGGGACAGGGGACAGGAAACACCATATATTTT CASSSQPGQGTGNTIYF
TRBJ2-3 TRBV6-5 NA NA TGTGCCAGCAGTTACGCCGACAGCAGCACAGATACGCAGTATTTT CASSYADSSTDTQYF
TRBJ2-1 TRBV7-2 NA NA TGTGCCAGCAGCAGGACCGCAGTTGGTTCCTACAATGAGCAGTTCTTC CASSRTAVGSYNEQFF
TRBJ2-3 TRBV4-3 NA TRBD2 TGCGCCAGCAGCCTAACTAGCGGGGGGGCATGGGATACGCAGTATTTT CASSLTSGGAWDTQYF
TRBJ1-2 TRBV7-8 NA NA TGTGCCAGCAGCTTAGGTCTCAGGGCCGAGGGCTACACCTTC CASSLGLRAEGYTF
TRBJ2-7 TRBV18 NA NA TGTGCCAGCTCACCGCGGGGCAGCTCCTACGAGCAGTACTTC CASSPRGSSYEQYF
TRBJ1-3 TRBV10-1 NA TRBD1 TGCGCCAGCAGTGGCATCAGAAGGGGGACAGGGGCCACCATATATTTT CASSGIRRGTGATIYF
TRBJ1-1 TRBV2 NA NA TGTGCCACCCAAGCAAGCTTTGGGAAAACTGAAGCTTTCTTT CATQASFGKTEAFF
TRBJ2-7 TRBV2 NA TRBD1 TGTGCCAGAGGACAGGGTGTGGACGAGCAGTACTTC CARGQGVDEQYF
TRBJ2-7 TRBV30 NA NA TGTGCCTGGAGCGCCCGCCCCGGGGGTGGGAATTCCTACGAGCAGTACTTC CAWSARPGGGNSYEQYF
TRBJ1-2 TRBV5-6 NA NA TGTGCCAGCAGCCCCGCAGCCTCCCGCGGCTACACCTTC CASSPAASRGYTF
TRBJ2-7 TRBV7-9 NA NA TGTGCCAGCAGCTGGGGGGATCGATCCTACGAGCAGTACTTC CASSWGDRSYEQYF
TRBJ2-7 TRBV19 NA NA TGTGCCAGTAGTACACAGGGATACGAGCAGTACTTC CASSTQGYEQYF
TRBJ1-1 TRBV11-2 once TRBD1 TGTGCCAGCAGCCCTCAGGGGGCTGGGAGCACTGAAGCTTTCTTT CASSPQGAGSTEAFF
TRBJ1-1 TRBV30 once NA TGTGCCTGGAGTGTACTGGGGAGAGGAACTGAAGCTTTCTTT CAWSVLGRGTEAFF
TRBJ1-1 TRBV7-9 NA NA TGTGCCAGCAGCTCGTACGTGGGGTTTCACACTGAAGCTTTCTTT CASSSYVGFHTEAFF
TRBJ1-2 TRBV30 NA NA TGTGCCTGGAGGAGGGGCAGTTCTAACTATGGCTACACCTTC CAWRRGSSNYGYTF
TRBJ1-3 TRBV21-1 NA NA TGTGCCAGCAGCAAAGAGGCAGGGCCTGACTTCTCTGGAAACACCATATATTTT CASSKEAGPDFSGNTIYF
TRBJ1-2 TRBV2 NA NA TGTGCCAGCAGTGAAGCGTCCGGGGGGTGGGTTGGCTACACCTTC CASSEASGGWVGYTF
TRBJ1-1 TRBV5-4 once TRBD1 TGTGCCAGCAGCTTGGAAGCAGGGGGCGTGAACACTGAAGCTTTCTTT CASSLEAGGVNTEAFF
TRBJ2-1 TRBV5-4 NA TRBD1 TGTGCCAGCAGCTTGGGGGACAGGGACAATGAGCAGTTCTTC CASSLGDRDNEQFF